This TCR beta chain is from a study of molecular identifiers for immune sequencing clone quantification. The V gene end was trimmed by 4 bases and the J gene end by 0 bases; junction bases not matched to a gene: 12. The CDR3 is made up of 17 amino acids. CDR1 SEHNR and CDR2 FQNEAQ come from the germline V gene (reference sequence). This clonotype has a count of ten or more. A single record per CDR3 protein comes from TCRdb applying MiXCR to the PCR reads. The table includes about half a million distinct CDR3 sequences, about 20% detected once. Naive CD8 T cell sorting was performed on the CD8+CD4-CCR7+CD45RA+ phenotype.

This chain joins TRBV7-9 and TRBJ2-7, with TRBD2 identical over 7 bases. The origin of this receptor is a human donor in good health. Some libraries in this study had Jurkat cell RNA spiked in. Sequencing used naive CD8+ T cells from blood, with Jurkat cell RNA spiked in. Subset denoted: FACS-sorted CD8+CD4-CCR7+CD45RA+ naive T cells. The CDR3 region is CASSSRDYPALSYEQYF. The CDR3 DNA is TGTGCCAGCAGCTCCCGGGACTACCCGGCCCTCTCCTACGAGCAGTACTTC. The complete variable domain, with remaining parts taken from reference TRBV7-9 and TRBJ2-7, reads DTGVSQNPRHKITKRGQNVTFRCDPISEHNRLYWYRQTLGQGPEFLTYFQNEAQLEKSRLLSDRFSAERPKGSFSTLEIQRTEQGDSAMYLCASSSRDYPALSYEQYFGPGTRLTVT.